The rows below give T cell receptor beta chains drawn from one sample of a study of T cell changes during pregnancy in multiple sclerosis. Sequenced by immunoSEQ multiplex PCR; TCRdb stores in-frame clones only, minus some. The sample records around 80,000 clones, about 91% being singletons. The specimen was peripheral blood, collected before pregnancy. The receptor source for this set is a female donor with multiple sclerosis, enrolled in a pregnancy study. Both conserved end residues are part of each CDR3. The D gene is left open where the match is weak.

v_call: TRBV5-1; j_call: TRBJ1-1; d_call: NA; cdr3_nt: TGCGCCAGCAGCTCCATTACGGGGTCTGAAGCTTTCTTT; cdr3_aa: CASSSITGSEAFF
v_call: TRBV2; j_call: TRBJ2-7; d_call: TRBD1; cdr3_nt: TGTGCCAGCAGCCCTCCGGGACAGGGTAACTCCTACGAGCAGTACTTC; cdr3_aa: CASSPPGQGNSYEQYF
v_call: TRBV7-6; j_call: TRBJ1-1; d_call: NA; cdr3_nt: TGTGCCAGCAGCTTAGGGGGGGGGACTGAAGCTTTCTTT; cdr3_aa: CASSLGGGTEAFF
v_call: TRBV5-1; j_call: TRBJ2-2; d_call: TRBD2; cdr3_nt: TGCGCCAGCACTCGACTAGCCACCGGGGAGCTGTTTTTT; cdr3_aa: CASTRLATGELFF
v_call: TRBV20-1; j_call: TRBJ2-1; d_call: TRBD2; cdr3_nt: TGCAGTGCCCTCCTTAGCGGGAGGCAGTTCTTC; cdr3_aa: CSALLSGRQFF
v_call: TRBV4-2; j_call: TRBJ2-1; d_call: TRBD2; cdr3_nt: TGTGCCAGCAGCCAAGCCGGGACTAGCGGGATCTATGAGCAGTTCTTC; cdr3_aa: CASSQAGTSGIYEQFF
v_call: TRBV19; j_call: TRBJ1-2; d_call: TRBD1; cdr3_nt: TGTGCCAGTAGAGGGGCTACCGGGGACAGGGACTATGGCTACACCTTC; cdr3_aa: CASRGATGDRDYGYTF
v_call: TRBV2; j_call: TRBJ2-7; d_call: NA; cdr3_nt: TGTGCCAGCAAAGAGGTCTGGCGGTCCTACGAGCAGTACTTC; cdr3_aa: CASKEVWRSYEQYF
v_call: TRBV18; j_call: TRBJ2-7; d_call: NA; cdr3_nt: TGTGCCAGCTCACGCTCCGACCGCTTGGCGGGCGAGCAGTACTTC; cdr3_aa: CASSRSDRLAGEQYF
v_call: TRBV10-3; j_call: TRBJ1-5; d_call: NA; cdr3_nt: TGTGCCATCAGTGACGGGGTTAGCAATCAGCCCCAGCATTTT; cdr3_aa: CAISDGVSNQPQHF
v_call: TRBV6-6; j_call: TRBJ1-3; d_call: NA; cdr3_nt: TGTGCCAGCAGTGCAGCTCAGACAACCATATATTTT; cdr3_aa: CASSAAQTTIYF
v_call: TRBV19; j_call: TRBJ1-5; d_call: NA; cdr3_nt: TGTGCCAGTAGTATAGCCTACAATCAGCCCCAGCATTTT; cdr3_aa: CASSIAYNQPQHF
v_call: TRBV28; j_call: TRBJ1-1; d_call: NA; cdr3_nt: TGTGCCAGCACCGACGGGGGGGGGCACGATGTTACTGAAGCTTTCTTT; cdr3_aa: CASTDGGGHDVTEAFF
v_call: TRBV11-1; j_call: TRBJ2-2; d_call: NA; cdr3_nt: TGTGCCAGCAGCGGGAGTAGCACCGGGGAGCTGTTTTTT; cdr3_aa: CASSGSSTGELFF